The subject of this entry is one T cell receptor beta chain. This clonotype was detected many times. Its antigen is unknown. No per-base quality is available; no much larger clone lies one base away. V trim: 8 bases; J trim: 4 bases; unmatched bases: 3. From the cysteine up to the phenylalanine, the CDR3 has a length of 12 residues. Only CDR3 DNA remains: 36 bases, in frame from the first base. The TCR beta CDR3 regions were amplified from RNA transcripts. A first-round RT-PCR of the TCR CDR3 used the HTBI primer set with the Qiagen OneStep RT-PCR kit. Libraries were constructed in a second round of multiplex PCR, after which size selection and purification were carried out. Paired-end sequencing of the libraries was performed with 100 bp reads on an Illumina HiSeq2000. Processing in the source paper ran as follows. Raw data were processed with SOAPnuke, discarding reads with adapters, uncalled bases, mean Phred below 15, or no exact constant-primer or identifier match. COPE v1.2.5 was used to merge high-quality paired reads, and clonotypes were defined as unique nucleotide sequences. Clonotypes were aligned to IMGT TRBV, TRBD and TRBJ reference segments using MiTCR v1.1. The analysis included only V-J combinations with a frequency above 0.0001, which together covered 99% to 99.2% of the repertoires. The TCS score was defined as the ratio of F50 (clonal expansion) to E x V (chaos), calculated using BLOSUM62-based TCRdist between CDR3 peptides within each V-J. Welch's t-statistics and random forest reduced around 550 V-J features to 13, which were used in a naive Bayes classifier (R e1071). The similarity between thyroid and blood repertoires was quantified using the Morisita-Horn index. Clones were called with MiXCR by TCRdb after fastp trimmed the public reads at Q25, and only in-frame beta chains were retained. Merged by CDR3 protein, the rows form single entries marked with the most common genes and DNA. These V and J calls derive from TCRdb rather than the authors' analysis. The sample contains over 700,000 distinct CDR3 sequences, around 40% of them found a single time. Roughly 30% of the sample comes from the top ten.

Graves' hyperthyroidism was defined as stable when no progression to ophthalmopathy occurred over 18 months of follow-up. Hyperthyroidism patients were aged 18 to 65 years and newly diagnosed, with disease duration of less than 2 months. Any patient with an uncontrolled infection, another autoimmune disease, pregnancy or lactation was excluded. Diagnoses were established on the basis of clinical symptoms, serum thyroxine and TRAb, thyroid ultrasound, and orbital computed tomography. Ficoll-Paque density gradient centrifugation was used to isolate PBMCs from around 9.1 ml of fresh peripheral blood. Total RNA was extracted with Trizol reagent, and quality was checked on an Agilent 2100 Bioanalyzer. The source of the sample is a study of T cells in Graves' hyperthyroidism and ophthalmopathy (dated by TCRdb to between 2018 and 2021). The study in broad terms: Peripheral blood samples were taken at the time of initial diagnosis, prior to any treatment. TCR V-J signatures able to tell the groups apart were searched for in a discovery cohort of 95 or so patients, of whom more than 40 had Graves' ophthalmopathy and roughly 59 had stable Graves' hyperthyroidism. An independent validation cohort of under 20 hyperthyroidism patients and 17 patients who later progressed to ophthalmopathy tested prospective prediction of ophthalmopathy. For training and testing, the roughly 93 patients in the discovery cohort were randomly divided in a 7:3 ratio. In addition, the study compared T-cell repertoires in thyroid tissue and in blood from five or six Graves' hyperthyroidism patients. Once sampling was done, hyperthyroidism patients were given methimazole at a starting dose of 30 mg daily, whereas ophthalmopathy patients were given high-dose intravenous methylprednisolone. TCR Vbeta CDR3 sequencing of approximately 140 peripheral blood samples (fewer than 45 ophthalmopathy, 75 to 80 hyperthyroidism and some 17 progressor patients) is reported in the paper. Results and caveats for the whole study, not just this receptor: Most expanded thyroid clonotypes (frequency above 0.001) were also detected in blood, a finding suggesting that blood repertoires may reflect thyroid immune responses. A model built on a 13 V-J signature distinguished ophthalmopathy from stable hyperthyroidism, reaching roughly 88% sensitivity and 81% to 83% specificity in cross-validation and 80%/75% in testing. During validation, the model predicted progression to ophthalmopathy a median of approximately 6 months ahead of onset, with almost 71% sensitivity and roughly 72% specificity. Sample size was not statistically predetermined, and blinding of investigators to group allocation was not performed.

Sequencing was performed on blood. This TCR came from a middle-aged woman with Graves' hyperthyroidism. The chain couples TRBV12-3 or TRBV12-4 to TRBJ1-2; 8 of the junction bases match TRBD1. CDR3 protein: CASFDRGYGYTF. The sequenced DNA: TGTGCCAGCTTCGACAGGGGCTATGGCTACACCTTC.